One T cell receptor (beta chain) is described in this entry. It has no known antigen specificity. Base-call qualities are not available, and no considerably larger clone is one nucleotide away. This entry comes from a study of blood T cell repertoires in COVID-19 (TCRdb year 2020). Notes on the research overall: Collaborator samples came from the United States, Italy and Spain and covered acute and convalescent phases of COVID-19. Samples came from the ongoing ImmuneRACE study (first 160 participants) plus 1,254 subjects from 6 global collaborators. Where available, HLA class I and class II types were taken from metadata supplied by the sample provider and were not determined by assay-based typing. Sample metadata almost always included a de-identified subject ID, COVID-19 status, age in years and sex. The dataset comprised deeply sampled blood TCRbeta repertoires from subjects exposed to, actively infected with, or recovered from COVID-19. The repertoires were released in a freely available public database intended as a resource for research on the immune response to SARS-CoV-2. The prospective study material was composed of cDNA or gDNA derived from T cells, B-cell-depleted T cells, or PBMCs.

Here is what the overall study found, with its caveats: Clinical and demographic metadata were provided uncurated, with the amount varying by source and participant.

Participants in the prospective study were enrolled through a virtual design, were aged 18 to 89 years, and lived in approximately 24 United States geographic areas. In the prospective study, cohorts were assigned on the basis of participant-reported clinical history obtained from a screening survey and a study questionnaire. Recovered participants in ImmuneRACE Cohort 3 were defined as having two consecutive negative NP/OP PCR tests, clearance from a healthcare professional, or resolution of symptoms. In the prospective study, mobile phlebotomists collected whole blood, serum and a nasopharyngeal or oropharyngeal swab from each participant. Additional blood draws and questionnaires over an approximately two-month period could optionally be provided by prospective study participants. Before DNA extraction, blood samples from the prospective study were shipped at room temperature or frozen. From the cysteine up to the phenylalanine, the CDR3 has a length of 15 residues. Only the CDR3 portion is preserved as DNA: 45 bases, with reading frame beginning at the first base. Sequences LNHDA (CDR1) and SQIVND (CDR2) are obtained from the germline V gene (reference sequence). From V the trimming removes 5 bases and from J it removes 6 bases, while the gene matches leave 9 bases of the junction unaccounted for.

TCRbeta CDR3 regions were amplified from genomic DNA by means of the immunoSEQ Assay, a bias-controlled multiplex PCR. The published analysis was carried out like this. Nucleated cell counts per sample were estimated from amplification of reference gene primers within the assay. Sequence reads were collapsed and filtered to measure the absolute abundance of every unique TCRbeta CDR3 rearrangement. For each sample, productive Simpson clonality was calculated by taking the square root of Simpson's diversity index across productive rearrangements. Imported from immuneACCESS, the table was reduced by TCRdb to in-frame sequences with V and J called. These copies leave out some clones; in studies compared against another copy, an unresolved V gene accounts for under half, and the cause of the remainder is not known. The D gene and trimming were derived from the DNA, and the V and J assignments and clone size from that table. The sample records about 300,000 clones, 87% of which are singletons. The ten largest account for less than 6% of the sample.

The sequenced sample consisted of PBMCs or T cells enriched from blood (not recorded which). The receptor's source is a young woman who had recovered from COVID-19. The chain joins TRBV19 to TRBJ1-5; TRBD1 aligns with 8 central bases. The CDR3 region has the sequence CASSSGGGWAQPQHF. The DNA sequence is as follows: TGTGCCAGTAGTTCAGGGGGCGGTTGGGCTCAGCCCCAGCATTTT.